The clone carrying this T cell receptor beta chain showed up many times. The CDR3 is cut off 3 residues early in the read; its end comes from the germline J gene. This sample was included in a study of T cell clonality in common variable immunodeficiency. Germline values: CDR1 SGHRS, CDR2 YFSETQ. The CDR3 covers 14 residues. Trimming removed 2 bases from V and 0 bases from J, with 8 bases in between. CVID and control samples used equivalent genomic DNA input. Clones were sequenced by immunoSEQ multiplex PCR, and TCRdb holds only the in-frame ones, with some missing. The data show 52,000 or so clones, with none appearing a single time.

The chain employs TRBV5-1 and TRBJ1-1; a possible D gene is TRBD1 (5 bases). This receptor was identified in a person aged 18 to 75 in good health. The sample comprised peripheral blood mononuclear cells. The CDR3 is CASSFGAVNTEAFF. The sequenced CDR3 bases are TGCGCCAGCAGCTTTGGGGCGGTGAACACTGAA.